One and the same sample provided the 29 T cell receptor beta chains below, sequenced in a study of T-cell memory formation after mild COVID-19. TCRdb redid the calling of the 5' RACE reads with MiXCR, one entry per CDR3 protein. The sample contains roughly 450,000 distinct CDR3 sequences, over 15% of which appear only once. Sequencing input: PBMCs or a T cell subset sorted from them (not recorded which). These receptors all come from an adult woman who had mild COVID-19 (a few samples of this study predate the infection). Cell type and time point are not known.

This clonotype was detected only a few times. The chain joins TRBV4-1 to TRBJ1-2; tentatively, D is TRBD1 (6 bases). V lost 1 base, J lost 2 bases, and 8 bases lay in between. Germline assignment: CDR1 MGHRA and CDR2 YSYEKL. The CDR3 sequence is 14 residues long. The CDR3 sequence is CASSQVDRNYGYTF. CDR3 bases: TGCGCCAGCAGCCAAGTAGACAGGAACTATGGCTACACCTTC.

The chain joins TRBV29-1 to TRBJ2-2; D gene unclear. The CDR3 has 13 residues. In germline, CDR1 is SQVTM, CDR2 ANQGSEA. V was cut by 4 bases and J by 1 base, with 7 bases left in between. CDR3 coding DNA: TGCAGCGTTGTGGCAGAGAACACCGGGGAGCTGTTTTTT. The encoded protein is CSVVAENTGELFF.

The rearrangement uses TRBV12-3 or TRBV12-4 and TRBJ2-1; D gene ambiguous. V was shortened by 5 bases and J by 7 bases, with 12 bases between the two germline ends. This CDR3 region has 13 residues. The CDR3 sequence is CASSIRRNNEQFF. CDR3 in DNA: TGTGCCAGCAGTATACGACGGAATAATGAGCAGTTCTTC.

This clonotype came up a few times. The chain uses TRBV4-2 and TRBJ2-7; 7 nucleotides agree with TRBD1. CDR1 is LGHNA, CDR2 YNFKEQ, per germline. Trimming removed 4 bases from V and 2 bases from J; junction bases left unmatched: 8. The CDR3 loop spans 15 amino acids. As DNA, the CDR3 is TGTGCCAGCAGCCTAAGACAGGGAGAACCCTACGAGCAGTACTTC. It codes for CASSLRQGEPYEQYF.

This clonotype was recorded many times. The chain combines TRBV7-2 with TRBJ2-3; D unresolved. Germline lookup yields CDR1 SGHTA and CDR2 FQGNSA. This CDR3 is built from 14 residues. V gave up 1 base and J gave up 4 bases, with 9 bases separating them. CDR3 DNA: TGTGCCAGCAGCTTAGTGGGTGGGGCAGATACGCAGTATTTT. Protein sequence: CASSLVGGADTQYF.

The J gene is TRBJ1-1, the V gene TRBV10-3; D is possibly TRBD1 (5 bases). The CDR3 totals 13 residues. The germline V and J ends were trimmed by 5 bases and 2 bases, with 9 bases remaining between them. Germline V CDR1 and CDR2: ENHRY, SYGVKD. This chain's CDR3 is CAISQGINTEAFF. The DNA of the CDR3 is TGTGCCATCAGTCAGGGAATCAACACTGAAGCTTTCTTT.

The chain uses TRBV5-1 and TRBJ2-7; D not certain. Germline loops: CDR1 SGHRS, CDR2 YFSETQ. CDR3 length: 14 amino acids. V dropped 1 base and J dropped 3 bases, with 11 bases sitting between them. CDR3 nucleotide sequence: TGCGCCAGCAGCTTGTTGGGCGCAAACTACGAGCAGTACTTC. This encodes CASSLLGANYEQYF.

This clonotype was observed a handful of times. The chain links TRBV7-2 to TRBJ2-7; TRBD2 matches 9 bases. The V and J ends lost 0 bases and 7 bases, in that order; junction bases with no gene match: 7. Germline CDR1 SGHTA, CDR2 FQGNSA. The CDR3 sequence is 15 residues long. The CDR3 bases are TGTGCCAGCAGCTTAGCGCCCCTAGCGGGGCGGGAGCAGTACTTC. Protein: CASSLAPLAGREQYF.

The chain joins TRBV6-2 or TRBV6-3 to TRBJ1-2; no clear D gene. The V and J ends lost 5 bases and 8 bases respectively, with 9 bases between them. The germline V gene has CDR1 MNHEY and CDR2 SVGEGT. This CDR3 spans 11 amino acids. This CDR3 is CASSHDRGYTF. CDR3 sequence (DNA): TGTGCCAGCAGTCATGATCGCGGCTACACCTTC.

The V gene is TRBV6-2 or TRBV6-3, the J gene TRBJ1-1; D ambiguous. Germline V CDR1 and CDR2: MNHEY, SVGEGT. Trimming left V 8 bases short and J 1 base short, with 14 bases between. The CDR3 covers 14 residues. CDR3 coding DNA: TGTGCCAGCGGGGAGGCAGGATCGAACACTGAAGCTTTCTTT. Protein sequence: CASGEAGSNTEAFF.

The rearrangement uses TRBV6-1 and TRBJ2-4; D is ambiguous. The germline V gene encodes CDR1 MNHNS and CDR2 SASEGT. This CDR3 is built from 11 residues. V was trimmed by 8 bases and J by 7 bases, leaving 9 bases between them. Here the CDR3 DNA reads TGTGCCAGCCGGATCCGGAACATTCAGTACTTC. It yields the protein CASRIRNIQYF.

There are a few counts of this clonotype. The gene calls are TRBV9 and TRBJ2-7; 7 nucleotides line up with TRBD2. Germline V gene lookup returns CDR1 SGDLS and CDR2 YYNGEE. V trimming: 4 bases; J trimming: 0 bases; junction bases outside the gene matches: 7. The CDR3 totals 15 residues. In DNA form, the CDR3 reads TGTGCCAGCAGCCCGGCTAGCGGTAACTCCTACGAGCAGTACTTC. The encoded protein is CASSPASGNSYEQYF.

CDR3 DNA sequence: TGTGCCAGCAGTTACGACGACAACTACGAGCAGTACTTC. Its protein product is CASSYDDNYEQYF. The V and J genes are TRBV6-2 or TRBV6-3 and TRBJ2-7; no clear D gene. V dropped 2 bases and J dropped 3 bases, with 8 bases sitting between them. The CDR3 covers 13 residues. CDR1 and CDR2 from the germline V gene are MNHEY and SVGEGT.

V is TRBV24-1 and J is TRBJ1-2, with D possibly matching TRBD1 (6 bases). This CDR3 is built from 14 residues. The ends were cut back, 3 bases at V and 2 bases at J, with 9 bases in the middle. The germline CDR1 and CDR2 sequences are KGHDR and SFDVKD. In DNA, the CDR3 is TGTGCCACCAGTGATGGGGGGCGCAACTATGGCTACACCTTC. Translating it yields CATSDGGRNYGYTF.

The chain carries TRBV4-2 and TRBJ2-7; TRBD2 is a possible D gene (5 bases). CDR1 is LGHNA and CDR2 is YNFKEQ in the germline V gene. V dropped 0 bases and J dropped 2 bases, with 11 bases sitting between them. The CDR3 covers 15 residues. The CDR3 DNA reads TGTGCCAGCAGCCAAGACCGGCAACTAGCCTACGAGCAGTACTTC. Translation: CASSQDRQLAYEQYF.

As for this clonotype: The junction departs from the called germline gene at one end, perhaps through a read error. V gene TRBV18 combines with J gene TRBJ2-1; weak D call: TRBD1 (6 bases). The CDR3 is 13 residues long. Germline V lookup: CDR1 KGHSH, CDR2 LQKENI. The CDR3 spells CASSPQLAELGGF. CDR3 DNA sequence: TGTGCCAGCTCACCACAGTTGGCTGAATTAGGGGGATTC.

This CDR3 is CAWTRANTDTQYF. In nucleotides, the CDR3 is TGTGCCTGGACACGAGCTAACACAGATACGCAGTATTTT. The rearrangement uses TRBV30 and TRBJ2-3; no definite D call. Per germline, CDR1 GTSNPN and CDR2 SVGIG (reference sequence). The CDR3 runs to 13 residues. Trimming took 4 bases from V and 2 from J, leaving 10 bases between them. The variable domain in full, with the rest retrieved from reference TRBV30 and TRBJ2-3, is SQTIHQWPATLVQPVGSPLSLECTVEGTSNPNLYWYRQAAGRGLQLLFYSVGIGQISSEVPQNLSASRPQDRQFILSSKKLLLSDSGFYLCAWTRANTDTQYFGPGTRLTVL.

This clonotype was recorded at least ten times. The rearrangement uses TRBV7-9 and TRBJ2-7; D may correspond to TRBD1 or TRBD2 (5 bases each). CDR3 length: 16 residues. V gave up 5 bases and J gave up 3 bases, with 20 bases separating them. Germline CDR1 is SEHNR and CDR2 is FQNEAQ (reference sequence). The CDR3 loop reads CASSGEVDSGSYEQYF. The DNA of the CDR3 is TGTGCCAGCAGCGGAGAGGTCGACAGTGGGAGCTACGAGCAGTACTTC.

The chain couples TRBV4-1 to TRBJ2-1; TRBD2 agrees at 11 bases. This CDR3 has 18 amino acids. V was clipped by 2 bases and J by 3 bases; unmatched bases: 9. Germline V gene sequence: CDR1 MGHRA, CDR2 YSYEKL. The CDR3 DNA follows: TGCGCCAGCAGCCAACCCGGGACTAGCGGAGGGGACTACAATGAGCAGTTCTTC. Protein sequence: CASSQPGTSGGDYNEQFF.

The rearrangement joins TRBV5-6 to TRBJ2-7; D unclear. The germline gives CDR1 SGHDT, CDR2 YYEEEE. Trimming shortened V by 7 bases and J by 0 bases, and 14 bases separated the two germline ends. The CDR3 sequence is 14 residues long. In DNA form, the CDR3 reads TGTGCCAGCTCCCGCGACTGGAGCTCCTACGAGCAGTACTTC. It yields the protein CASSRDWSSYEQYF.

J is TRBJ2-1 and V is TRBV4-2; D is unclear. Germline V gene data show CDR1 as LGHNA and CDR2 as YNFKEQ. Trimming stripped 0 bases from V and 7 bases from J, with 10 bases between. The CDR3 covers 14 residues. The CDR3 loop is CASSQDHAQNEQFF. In DNA form, the CDR3 reads TGTGCCAGCAGCCAAGATCACGCCCAAAATGAGCAGTTCTTC.

This clonotype was seen only a few times. V and J are TRBV7-3 and TRBJ2-3, with 8 positions matching TRBD2. CDR1 is SGHTA, CDR2 FQGTGA, per germline. The V gene end was trimmed by 5 bases and the J gene end by 1 base; junction bases not matched to a gene: 5. The CDR3 has 15 residues. Here the CDR3 DNA reads TGTGCCAGCAGCGCCGGGAGGGGAGGCACAGATACGCAGTATTTT. Its translation is CASSAGRGGTDTQYF.

This clonotype was recorded many times. V is TRBV5-1 and J is TRBJ2-5; D remains unclear. The germline gives CDR1 SGHRS, CDR2 YFSETQ. CDR3 length: 13 residues. Trimming removed 1 base at V and 2 bases at J, with 6 bases between. The DNA of the CDR3 is TGCGCCAGCAGCTTGTCACAGCAAGAGACCCAGTACTTC. It is translated as CASSLSQQETQYF.

This clonotype was seen only a few times. The V and J genes are TRBV3-1 and TRBJ2-4, with 7 bases that match TRBD2. After removal of 4 bases from V and 0 bases from J, the junction contained 6 bases not matched to a gene. The CDR3 has 16 residues. Germline V gene lookup returns CDR1 LGHDT and CDR2 YNNKEL (reference sequence). The CDR3 loop is CASSLQGGGAKNIQYF. CDR3 sequence (DNA): TGTGCCAGCAGCCTCCAAGGCGGGGGAGCCAAAAACATTCAGTACTTC.

This clonotype was seen more than once but under ten times. The chain employs TRBV12-3 or TRBV12-4 and TRBJ1-4; D is possibly TRBD1 (5 bases). Trimming stripped 1 base from V and 6 bases from J, with 12 bases between. The CDR3 is 15 residues long. This chain's CDR3 is CASSLDGRGDEKLFF. The DNA for the CDR3 is TGTGCCAGCAGTTTAGACGGCCGGGGGGATGAAAAACTGTTTTTT.

This clonotype was seen a handful of times. The V call is TRBV11-2, the J call TRBJ2-2; D assignment may be TRBD1 or TRBD2 (6 bases each). The germline V gene has CDR1 SGHAT and CDR2 FQNNGV. Trimming removed 5 bases at V and 1 base at J, with 20 bases between. The CDR3 has 18 residues. DNA for the CDR3: TGTGCCAGCAGCCCCCTACGAGGGGGGTGGATGAACACCGGGGAGCTGTTTTTT. Its translation is CASSPLRGGWMNTGELFF.

The chain has TRBV24-1 and TRBJ1-2; D is perhaps TRBD1 (6 bases). V dropped 5 bases and J dropped 3 bases, with 15 bases sitting between them. CDR1 KGHDR and CDR2 SFDVKD come from the germline V gene. This CDR3 contains 15 residues. The CDR3 reads CATSAVTGDHYGYTF. CDR3 DNA sequence: TGTGCCACCAGTGCCGTGACAGGCGATCACTATGGCTACACCTTC.

This rearrangement joins TRBV15 to TRBJ1-1; D unresolved. The V end was cut by 0 bases, the J end by 1 base, with 9 bases between. Germline V gives CDR1 LNHNV, CDR2 YYDKDF (reference sequence). The CDR3 contains 15 residues. CDR3 amino acids: CATSRDGSRNTEAFF. The CDR3 DNA follows: TGTGCCACCAGCAGAGACGGCTCCCGGAACACTGAAGCTTTCTTT.

The chain recombines TRBV27 with TRBJ1-2, with D maybe TRBD1 (5 bases). V was clipped by 6 bases and J by 0 bases, with 17 bases between them. There are 16 residues in the CDR3. Per germline, CDR1 MNHEY and CDR2 SMNVEV (reference sequence). The CDR3 loop reads CASSTRGALPNYGYTF. Here the CDR3 DNA reads TGTGCCAGCAGCACTCGAGGGGCACTACCTAACTATGGCTACACCTTC.